The 18 T cell receptor beta chains below all came from one sample that was sequenced in a study of tumor-infiltrating lymphocytes in primary liver carcinoma. Blood RNA came from unsorted whole blood; germline DNA was also extracted. Synthesis of TCR beta cDNA was carried out from 450 to 650 ng total RNA with a constant-region primer. Construction of TCR beta libraries relied on three successive nested multiplex PCR rounds employing slightly modified ARM-PCR. Amplification in the first two PCR rounds was performed using TRBV1-TRBV30 forward primers and a C-beta reverse primer for 10 cycles each. Using its own MiXCR run on the multiplex PCR reads, TCRdb lists one record per CDR3 protein. The repertoire holds 310,000 or so distinct CDR3 sequences, with 65% as singletons. Source material: peripheral blood. All receptors come from a man aged 40-49 years with primary liver carcinoma and hepatitis B virus infection.

A word on this clonotype: The CDR3 does not close with the conserved phenylalanine or tryptophan, likely indicating a read error. The rearrangement links TRBV29-1 to TRBJ1-4, with D unclear. Germline values: CDR1 SQVTM, CDR2 ANQGSEA. This CDR3 is built from 11 residues. CDR3 sequence: CSVESREKLFL. For the CDR3, the DNA is TGCAGTGTTGAGTCACGCGAAAAACTGTTTTTG.

This clonotype was detected only once. The V call is TRBV6-6, the J call TRBJ2-7; D not certain. Germline V gene sequence: CDR1 MNHNY, CDR2 SVGAGI (reference sequence). The V end was cut by 10 bases, the J end by 3 bases, with 22 bases between. CDR3 size: 15 residues. The CDR3 sequence: CANSSLVTSLYEQYF. CDR3 sequence (DNA): TGTGCCAACAGCTCACTCGTAACCAGCCTCTACGAGCAGTACTTC.

On this clonotype: The junction differs from germline at one of its ends, possibly a read error. In DNA form, the CDR3 reads TGCAGCGTTGGGAGACAGGCGGGCTCACCCATCCACTTT. It translates to CSVGRQAGSPIHF. The chain joins TRBV29-1 to TRBJ1-6, with D perhaps TRBD1 (6 bases). CDR3 size: 13 residues. The germline CDR1 and CDR2 sequences are SQVTM and ANQGSEA. Complete variable domain (other parts from reference TRBV29-1 and TRBJ1-6): SAVISQKPSRDICQRGTSLTIQCQVDSQVTMMFWYRQQPGQSLTLIATANQGSEATYESGFVIDKFPISRPNLTFSTLTVSNMSPEDSSIYLCSVGRQAGSPIHFGNGTRLTVT.

On this clonotype itself: One end of the junction does not line up with germline, which may come from a read error. The V call is TRBV11-2, the J call TRBJ2-1; D not resolved. CDR1 is SGHAT and CDR2 is FQNNGV in the germline V gene. This CDR3 spans 14 amino acids. The CDR3 sequence is CASRLAGAYSEQFF. CDR3 bases: TGTGCCAGCAGGTTAGCAGGAGCCTACAGTGAGCAGTTCTTC.

This clonotype came up once. A read error may produce the germline difference seen at one junction end. The chain joins TRBV6-6 to TRBJ2-2; 7 positions match TRBD1. CDR3 length equals 13 residues. Germline-derived CDR1 and CDR2 are MNHNY and SVGAGI (reference sequence). CDR3: CANSIQGDGELFF. The DNA of the CDR3 is TGTGCCAACAGTATCCAGGGGGACGGGGAGCTGTTTTTT.

As regards this clonotype: A read error may produce the germline difference seen at one junction end. The rearrangement links TRBV4-1 to TRBJ2-5; 10 nucleotides match TRBD2. CDR1 and CDR2 (germline): MGHRA, YSYEKL. The CDR3 totals 17 residues. The CDR3 protein is CTSSQELIEREGAPQYF. The CDR3 nucleotides are TGCACCAGCAGCCAAGAGCTCATCGAGCGGGAGGGGGCTCCCCAGTACTTC.

With respect to this clonotype: Since a much larger clone is just one base distant, this may be a read error. The chain links TRBV28 to TRBJ2-1; TRBD2 aligns across 12 bases. The V gene end was trimmed by 4 bases and the J gene end by 9 bases; junction bases not matched to a gene: 7. Germline V gene sequence: CDR1 MDHEN, CDR2 SYDVKM. CDR3 length equals 15 residues. CDR3 amino acids: CASSYMTSGRPEQFF. The CDR3 bases are TGTGCCAGCAGTTATATGACTAGCGGGAGACCTGAGCAGTTCTTC.

This clonotype appeared many times. The chain links TRBV10-3 to TRBJ1-1, with unresolved D. Deletions cut 1 base from V and 4 bases from J, with 4 bases between. CDR1 and CDR2 (germline): ENHRY, SYGVKD. The CDR3 sequence is 12 residues long. The CDR3 region is CAISELGTEAFF. DNA for the CDR3: TGTGCCATCAGTGAGTTGGGCACTGAAGCTTTCTTT.

CDR3 sequence reads: CASSYHMGLHTDTQYF. The DNA of the CDR3 is TGTGCCAGCAGCTATCATATGGGTTTACACACAGATACGCAGTATTTT. The rearrangement uses TRBV11-2 and TRBJ2-3; no firm D call. Per germline, CDR1 SGHAT and CDR2 FQNNGV. The length of the CDR3 is 16 residues. V was pared by 4 bases and J by 2 bases, with 16 bases between. The full variable domain, completed using reference TRBV11-2 and TRBJ2-3, is EAGVAQSPRYKIIEKRQSVAFWCNPISGHATLYWYQQILGQGPKLLIQFQNNGVVDDSQLPKDRFSAERLKGVDSTLKIQPAKLEDSAVYLCASSYHMGLHTDTQYFGPGTRLTVL.

On this clonotype: A much larger clone sits a single nucleotide away, making a read error possible. This sequence joins TRBV10-3 and TRBJ2-3, with 10 bases identical to TRBD2. V was pared by 3 bases and J by 9 bases, with 6 bases of the junction left unmatched. Germline values: CDR1 ENHRY, CDR2 SYGVKD. This CDR3 has 14 amino acids. The CDR3 DNA reads TGTGCCATCAGTGACCTAGCGGGAGTAAAGACGCAGTATTTT. This gives the protein CAISDLAGVKTQYF.

Worth noting for this clonotype: Sequence at one end of the junction differs from germline and may be a read error. The chain uses TRBV11-2 and TRBJ2-5; 9 bases align to TRBD1. This CDR3 comprises 16 residues. CDR1 SGHAT and CDR2 FQNNGV come from the germline V gene. The CDR3 protein is CASSLDRGENEETKYF. The CDR3 region has the DNA TGTGCCAGCAGCCTAGACAGGGGGGAAAATGAAGAGACCAAGTACTTC.

On this clonotype: A much larger clone sits a single nucleotide away, making a read error possible. DNA for the CDR3: TGCGTCAGCAGCCAAGATCGAGGAGAAAAACTGTTTTTT. Translating it yields CVSSQDRGEKLFF. V is TRBV4-3 and J is TRBJ1-4; unclear D gene. Germline V gene data show CDR1 as LGHNA and CDR2 as YSLEER. The CDR3 has 13 residues.

This clonotype was seen repeatedly, ten times or more. The genes are TRBV10-3 and TRBJ2-1; TRBD1 aligns across 9 bases. CDR3 length: 15 residues. V shed 9 bases, J shed 7 bases, and the junction held 13 bases outside the gene matches. The germline V gene has CDR1 ENHRY and CDR2 SYGVKD. CDR3 amino acids: CAMSQSDRGLNEQFF. The DNA for the CDR3 is TGTGCCATGTCACAATCGGACAGGGGATTAAATGAGCAGTTCTTC.

In its sample, this clonotype was seen a few times. A single base separates this from a much larger clone, so it may be a read error. Lacking the conserved final phenylalanine or tryptophan, this CDR3 likely reflects a read error. This chain uses TRBV6-5 with TRBJ1-1; TRBD1 might be the D (6 bases). CDR3 size: 13 residues. CDR1 MNHEY and CDR2 SVGAGI come from the germline V gene. V lost 2 bases, J lost 4 bases, and 8 bases lay in between. The CDR3 sequence: CASSYQGFTEAFS. CDR3 sequence (DNA): TGTGCCAGCAGTTACCAGGGGTTCACTGAAGCTTTCTCT.

Comments on this clonotype: Because the CDR3's place on the DNA is in doubt, the DNA is left out and the CDR3 is given as listed by TCRdb. The chain recombines TRBV12-3 or TRBV12-4 with TRBJ2-5; the table calls TRBD2, which could not be checked here. The CDR3 region is 15 residues in length, termini included. The CDR3 region is CASSYTCGAGETQYF.

For this clonotype: Germline and junction disagree at one end, which may indicate a read error. The J gene is TRBJ2-1, the V gene TRBV24-1; TRBD1 agrees at 7 bases. CDR1 is KGHDR and CDR2 is SFDVKD in the germline V gene. The CDR3 consists of 15 residues. CDR3 coding DNA: TGTGCCACCAGTGACCCACAGGGGCCCTACGATGAGCAGTTCTTC. The encoded protein is CATSDPQGPYDEQFF.

This clonotype was picked up many times. The chain combines TRBV5-6 with TRBJ1-1, with 8 bases identical to TRBD1. CDR3 length: 15 amino acids. The germline V gene encodes CDR1 SGHDT and CDR2 YYEEEE. Trimming cost V 4 bases and J 4 bases; bases outside gene matches: 9. The CDR3 spells CASSPRTGLGTEAFF. The CDR3 coding sequence is TGTGCCAGCAGCCCCCGGACAGGGCTGGGCACTGAAGCTTTCTTT.

In regard to this clonotype: Its ends do not fully match the called genes, so a read error is possible. The rearrangement joins TRBV4-1 to TRBJ2-2; no clear D. This CDR3 is built from 16 residues. Germline V gene data show CDR1 as MGHRA and CDR2 as YSYEKL. CDR3 coding DNA: TGCGCCAGCAGCCAAGCCTCCGGACCGAATACCGGGGAGCTGTTTTTT. This translates into CASSQASGPNTGELFF.